The 4 T cell receptor beta chains in this list originate from one sample, sequenced in a study of T-cell memory formation after mild COVID-19 (dated by TCRdb to the early 2020s). The library relied on 5' RACE. Sequencer: Illumina NovaSeq 6000. Using fastp at Q25 and MiXCR, TCRdb reprocessed the public reads and kept productive beta chains. Merged by CDR3 protein, the rows form single entries marked with the most common genes and DNA. Present in this sample are a few hundred thousand distinct CDR3 sequences, roughly 19% of which were seen just once. The top ten clonotypes cover 21% of the sample. Material for sequencing was PBMCs or a T cell subset sorted from them (not recorded which). Receptors were obtained from a man between 18 and 29 years old who had mild COVID-19 (a few samples of this study predate the infection). The sample titles of this study are shuffled in the database, so cell type and time point are left out; the donor was told from shared clones.

A few counts support this clonotype. DNA of the CDR3: TGTGCCAGCAGCCCAGCGGGGATTCGGGACAGGGCCCACGAGCAGTACTTC. This sequence encodes CASSPAGIRDRAHEQYF. The genes are TRBV7-9 and TRBJ2-7, with 9 bases that match TRBD1. V trimming: 5 bases; J trimming: 5 bases; junction bases outside the gene matches: 16. The CDR3 spans 17 residues. Germline V gene data show CDR1 as SEHNR and CDR2 as FQNEAQ (reference sequence).

This chain links TRBV11-2 with TRBJ2-5; TRBD1 aligns across 7 bases. This CDR3 is built from 16 residues. CDR1 is SGHAT and CDR2 is FQNNGV in the germline V gene. Trimming took 1 base from V and 5 from J; bases not matched to a gene: 10. CDR3 in DNA: TGTGCCAGCAGCTTAGGTTACAGGGACAGTCGTGAGACCCAGTACTTC. This codes for CASSLGYRDSRETQYF.

V gene TRBV3-1 combines with J gene TRBJ2-2, with unresolved D. V dropped 4 bases and J dropped 0 bases, with 15 bases sitting between them. This CDR3 spans 17 amino acids. Germline CDR1 is LGHDT and CDR2 is YNNKEL (reference sequence). CDR3 nucleotides: TGTGCCAGCAGCCGTCAGTACACCTTAGCGAACACCGGGGAGCTGTTTTTT. Translation gives CASSRQYTLANTGELFF.

This chain connects TRBV5-1 to TRBJ1-1; D gene unclear. V gave up 1 base and J gave up 3 bases, with 7 bases separating them. Germline CDR1 reads SGHRS; CDR2 reads YFSETQ. This CDR3 has 13 residues. The CDR3 bases are TGCGCCAGCAGCTTGACGGATGACACTGAAGCTTTCTTT. Protein sequence: CASSLTDDTEAFF.